Listed below are T cell receptor beta chains from one sample, sequenced in a study of blood T cell repertoires in COVID-19. Some clones are missing from TCRdb's copy, which holds only in-frame ones; the method was immunoSEQ multiplex PCR. The table shows roughly 300,000 clones, with 83% occurring only once. The sequenced sample consisted of peripheral blood. These receptors were collected from a woman aged 45 to 65 who had recovered from COVID-19. Both conserved end residues are part of each CDR3. Each record gives: V gene, clone size, J gene, D gene, CDR3 DNA, CDR3 protein. D genes are given only for firm matches. Size is stated for part of the rows, as once, few or many counts, or as a class when the clone is expanded.

>TRBV27|NA|TRBJ1-4|TRBD1
TGTGCCAGCAAAACAGGGGGCCTTAGAGAAAAACTGTTTTTT
CASKTGGLREKLFF
>TRBV28|NA|TRBJ2-3|NA
TGTGCCAGCACAGACAGGTCAGCGGCAGATACGCAGTATTTT
CASTDRSAADTQYF
>TRBV24-1|NA|TRBJ2-5|NA
TGTGCCACCAGTGATCCAGGCCAAGAGACCCAGTACTTC
CATSDPGQETQYF
>TRBV18|NA|TRBJ1-1|NA
TGTGCCAGCTCACCACCACAGGGAGGGGACACTGAAGCTTTCTTT
CASSPPQGGDTEAFF
>TRBV5-8|NA|TRBJ2-7|NA
TGTGCCAGCACCAGGACTACCCTTTACGAGCAGTACTTC
CASTRTTLYEQYF
>TRBV4-3|NA|TRBJ2-1|NA
TGCGCCAGCAGCCAAGGGGCAGGGGCGCCGGACAATGAGCAGTTCTTC
CASSQGAGAPDNEQFF
>TRBV18|NA|TRBJ2-1|TRBD2
TGTGCCAGCTCGCGAGGACTAGCGGGGAACAATGAGCAGTTCTTC
CASSRGLAGNNEQFF
>TRBV19|NA|TRBJ1-4|NA
TGTGCCAGTAGTATGCAGACGGGGAATGAAAAACTGTTTTTT
CASSMQTGNEKLFF
>TRBV2|NA|TRBJ1-3|NA
TGTGCCAGCAGTGAGGCTCAGGGCTCTGGAAACACCATATATTTT
CASSEAQGSGNTIYF
>TRBV9|NA|TRBJ1-1|TRBD1
TGTGCCAGCAGCCCGCGGGACAGGGGGCGCACTGAAGCTTTCTTT
CASSPRDRGRTEAFF
>TRBV19|few|TRBJ1-3|NA
TGTGCCAGCTCAGGGTTCTCTGGAAACACCATATATTTT
CASSGFSGNTIYF
>TRBV7-2|NA|TRBJ2-7|TRBD2
TGTGCCAGCAGCCGGGAGGGTATCCAGGCCGAGCAGTACTTC
CASSREGIQAEQYF
>TRBV15|NA|TRBJ1-4|TRBD1
TGTGCCACCAGCTCGGACAGGGGAGGTGAAAAACTGTTTTTT
CATSSDRGGEKLFF
>TRBV9|NA|TRBJ1-6|NA
TGTGCCAGCAGCCCGGCCTATAATTCACCCCTCCACTTT
CASSPAYNSPLHF
>TRBV4-3|NA|TRBJ2-7|NA
TGCGCCAGCAGCCAAGAGTTACAGGGTTCCTACGAGCAGTACTTC
CASSQELQGSYEQYF
>TRBV19|once|TRBJ2-7|NA
TGTGCCAGTAGTATAAACCCTAACGTCAACGAGCAGTACTTC
CASSINPNVNEQYF
>TRBV5-1|NA|TRBJ2-1|NA
TGCGCCAGTCGGGACAACGAATACAATGAGCAGTTCTTC
CASRDNEYNEQFF
>TRBV29-1|few|TRBJ1-1|TRBD1
TGCAGCGCAAGACAGGGGGACACTGAAGCTTTCTTT
CSARQGDTEAFF
>TRBV5-1|NA|TRBJ2-2|NA
TGCGCCAGCAGCTTGGACGGGTGGGTGGTGGACACCGGGGAGCTGTTTTTT
CASSLDGWVVDTGELFF
>TRBV6-6|NA|TRBJ1-2|TRBD1
TGTGCCAGCAGTCCGACCGGGACAGGGCCCACCCGCCGGGCTGGCTACACCTTC
CASSPTGTGPTRRAGYTF
>TRBV23-1|once|TRBJ2-7|TRBD1
TGCGCCAGCAGTCGGGACAGCTACGAGCAGTACTTC
CASSRDSYEQYF